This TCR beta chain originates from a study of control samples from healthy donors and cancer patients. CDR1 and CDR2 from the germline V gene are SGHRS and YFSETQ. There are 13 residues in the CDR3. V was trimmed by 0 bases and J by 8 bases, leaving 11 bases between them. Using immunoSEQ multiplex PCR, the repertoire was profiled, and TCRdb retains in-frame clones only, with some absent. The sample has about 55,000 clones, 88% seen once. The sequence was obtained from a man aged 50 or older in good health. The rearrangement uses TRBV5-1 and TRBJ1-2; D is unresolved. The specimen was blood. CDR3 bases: TGCGCCAGCAGCTTGGCGGAGCGGGTGGGCTACACCTTC. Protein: CASSLAERVGYTF.